This T cell receptor (beta chain) was obtained from a study of OX40 agonist ivuxolimab in advanced cancers. Study context: The diagnoses of dose-escalation patients were hepatocellular carcinoma, melanoma, renal cell or head and neck cancer. Earlier treatment with anti-PD-1, anti-PD-L1 or anti-CTLA-4 was permitted, and approximately 38% had received some.

The repertoire was sequenced with immunoSEQ multiplex PCR; TCRdb's copy has only in-frame clones and lacks some. Of about 27,000 clones detected, around 80% appear once; the ten largest clones hold 25% to 35%. Exclusion applied to patients with autoimmune disease history or systemic immunosuppression. Specimen: CD4+ or CD8+ T cells sorted from blood, collected in a trial of the OX40 agonist ivuxolimab. The TCR comes from an adult with an advanced solid tumor such as melanoma, head and neck, liver or kidney cancer.

CDR3 DNA: TGTGCCAGCAGCTTATTGACTAGCGGGGTGGGCGGGTACGAGCAGTACTTC. It specifies CASSLLTSGVGGYEQYF. This chain connects TRBV11-2 to TRBJ2-7, with 11 bases lining up with TRBD2. V gave up 2 bases and J gave up 4 bases; unmatched junction bases: 10. Per the germline V gene, CDR1 is SGHAT and CDR2 is FQNNGV. This CDR3 has 17 residues.